Listed here are 3 T cell receptor beta chains from one sample, sequenced in a study of CD8 T cells in ankylosing spondylitis. MiXCR was run by TCRdb on the 5' RACE reads, yielding one entry per CDR3 protein. The sample yields 300,000 to 400,000 distinct CDR3 sequences, roughly 14% seen once. The sequenced sample consisted of blood, either unsorted or a sorted T cell fraction (not recorded which). The receptor set was obtained from a male donor with ankylosing spondylitis or in good health (not recorded which).

The CDR3 loop is CASSRTGGPKDTQYF. The CDR3 DNA follows: TGTGCCAGCAGTAGGACAGGGGGCCCCAAAGATACGCAGTATTTT. The chain uses TRBV12-3 or TRBV12-4 and TRBJ2-3; 11 nucleotides agree with TRBD1. Germline trimming cut 5 bases from V and 5 bases from J; bases unmatched to any gene: 6. The CDR3 spans 15 residues.

The CDR3 is CASGLGATAGDTQYF. The CDR3 region has the DNA TGTGCTAGTGGTTTGGGCGCGACTGCGGGGGATACGCAGTATTTT. The chain uses TRBV12-5 and TRBJ2-3; D is perhaps TRBD2 (6 bases). CDR1 LGHNT and CDR2 FRNRAP come from the germline V gene. V shed 1 base and J shed 6 bases, with 14 bases lying between them. This CDR3 spans 15 amino acids.

The chain recombines TRBV5-1 with TRBJ2-5; D remains ambiguous. From germline, CDR1 is SGHRS and CDR2 YFSETQ. Trimming left V 1 base short and J 4 bases short, with 5 bases between. The CDR3 loop spans 12 amino acids. CDR3 amino acids: CASSLSSETQYF. The CDR3 DNA is TGCGCCAGCAGCTTGTCTTCAGAGACCCAGTACTTC.